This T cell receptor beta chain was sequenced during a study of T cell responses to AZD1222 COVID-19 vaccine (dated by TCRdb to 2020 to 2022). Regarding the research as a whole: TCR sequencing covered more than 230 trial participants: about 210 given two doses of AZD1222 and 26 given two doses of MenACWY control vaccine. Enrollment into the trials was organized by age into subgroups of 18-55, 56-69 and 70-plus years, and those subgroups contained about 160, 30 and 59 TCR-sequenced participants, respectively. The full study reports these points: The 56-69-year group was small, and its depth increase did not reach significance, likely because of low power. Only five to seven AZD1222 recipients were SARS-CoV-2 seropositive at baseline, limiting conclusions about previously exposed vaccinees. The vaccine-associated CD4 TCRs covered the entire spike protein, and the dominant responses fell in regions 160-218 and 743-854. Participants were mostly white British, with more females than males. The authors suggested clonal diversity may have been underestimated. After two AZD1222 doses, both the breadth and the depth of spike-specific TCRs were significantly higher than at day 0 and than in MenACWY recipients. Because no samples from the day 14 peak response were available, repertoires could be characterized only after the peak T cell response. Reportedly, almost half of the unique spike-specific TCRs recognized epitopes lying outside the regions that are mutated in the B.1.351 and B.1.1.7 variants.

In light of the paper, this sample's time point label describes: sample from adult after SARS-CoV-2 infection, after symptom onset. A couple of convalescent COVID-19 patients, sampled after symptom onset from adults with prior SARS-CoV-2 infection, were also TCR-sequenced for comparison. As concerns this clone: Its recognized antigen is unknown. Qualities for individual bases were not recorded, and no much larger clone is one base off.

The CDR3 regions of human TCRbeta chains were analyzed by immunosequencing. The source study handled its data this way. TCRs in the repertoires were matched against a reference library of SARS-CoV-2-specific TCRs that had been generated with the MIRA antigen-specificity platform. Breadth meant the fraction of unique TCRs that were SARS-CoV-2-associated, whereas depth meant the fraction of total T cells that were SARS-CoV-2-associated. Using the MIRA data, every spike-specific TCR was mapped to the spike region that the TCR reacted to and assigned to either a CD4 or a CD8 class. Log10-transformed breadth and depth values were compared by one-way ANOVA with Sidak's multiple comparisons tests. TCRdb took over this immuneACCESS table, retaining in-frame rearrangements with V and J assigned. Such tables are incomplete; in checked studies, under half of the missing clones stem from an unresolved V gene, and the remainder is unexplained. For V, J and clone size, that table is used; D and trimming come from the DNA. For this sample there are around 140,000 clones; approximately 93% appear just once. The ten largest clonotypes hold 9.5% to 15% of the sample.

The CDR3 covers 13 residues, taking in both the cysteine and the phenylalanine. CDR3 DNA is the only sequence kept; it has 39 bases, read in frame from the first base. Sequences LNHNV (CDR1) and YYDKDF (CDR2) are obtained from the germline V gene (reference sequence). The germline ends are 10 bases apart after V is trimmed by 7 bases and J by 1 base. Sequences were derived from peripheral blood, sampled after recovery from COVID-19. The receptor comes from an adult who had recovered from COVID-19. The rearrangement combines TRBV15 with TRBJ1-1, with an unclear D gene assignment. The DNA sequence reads TGTGCCACCAAGAAACCCGAGAACACTGAAGCTTTCTTT. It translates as CATKKPENTEAFF.